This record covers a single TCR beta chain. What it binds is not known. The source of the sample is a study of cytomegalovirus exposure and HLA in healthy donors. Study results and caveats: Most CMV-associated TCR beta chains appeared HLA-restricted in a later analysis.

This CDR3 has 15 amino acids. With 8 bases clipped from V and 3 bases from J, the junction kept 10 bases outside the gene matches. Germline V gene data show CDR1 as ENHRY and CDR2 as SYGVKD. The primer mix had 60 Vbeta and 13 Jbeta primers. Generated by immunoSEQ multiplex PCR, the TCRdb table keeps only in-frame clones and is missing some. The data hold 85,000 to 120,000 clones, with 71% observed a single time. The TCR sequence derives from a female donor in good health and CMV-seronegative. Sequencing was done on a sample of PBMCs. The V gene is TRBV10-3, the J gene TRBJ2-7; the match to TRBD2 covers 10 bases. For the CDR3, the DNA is TGTGCCATCGGAGGTGGGCTAGCGGGAGACTACGAGCAGTACTTC. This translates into CAIGGGLAGDYEQYF.